The sequence of this T cell receptor (beta chain) was determined in a study of shared clonotypes between healthy human individuals. Study overall: Per donor, CD8 memory used one plate, CD8 naive used two, CD4 memory used three and CD4 naive used three.

The junction had 10 bases not matched to a gene; V was cut back by 5 bases and J by 8 bases. The CDR3 length is 15 residues. The germline V gene has CDR1 SGHAT and CDR2 FQNNGV. Produced via immunoSEQ multiplex PCR; TCRdb's table is partial and in-frame only. The table shows some 2,400,000 clones, with 95% occurring only once. The clonotype was recovered from a man aged 18 to 30 in good health. This rearrangement joins TRBV11-2 to TRBJ2-1, with 9 bases fitting TRBD1. The sample comprised naive CD4+ T cells sorted from blood. Subset specified: CD45RA+ positively selected. This CDR3 reads CASSIPRTGGHEQFF. The CDR3 DNA reads as TGTGCCAGCAGCATCCCCCGCACAGGGGGCCATGAGCAGTTCTTC.